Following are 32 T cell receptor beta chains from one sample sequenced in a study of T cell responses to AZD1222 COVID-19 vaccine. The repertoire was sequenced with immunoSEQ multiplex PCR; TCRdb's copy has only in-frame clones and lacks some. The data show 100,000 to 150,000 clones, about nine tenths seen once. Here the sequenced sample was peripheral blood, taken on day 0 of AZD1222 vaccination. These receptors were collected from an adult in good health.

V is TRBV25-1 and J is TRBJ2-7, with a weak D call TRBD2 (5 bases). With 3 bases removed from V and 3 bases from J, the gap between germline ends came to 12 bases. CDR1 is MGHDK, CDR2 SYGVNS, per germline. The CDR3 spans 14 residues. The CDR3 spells CASSDPGVNYEQYF. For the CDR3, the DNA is TGTGCCAGCAGTGACCCCGGGGTCAACTACGAGCAGTACTTC.

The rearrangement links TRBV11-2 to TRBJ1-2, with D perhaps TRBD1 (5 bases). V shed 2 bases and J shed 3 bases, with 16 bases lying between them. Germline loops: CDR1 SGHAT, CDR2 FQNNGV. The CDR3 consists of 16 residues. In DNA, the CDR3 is TGTGCCAGCAGCTTACTGTTTCAGGGACGGGACTATGGCTACACCTTC. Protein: CASSLLFQGRDYGYTF.

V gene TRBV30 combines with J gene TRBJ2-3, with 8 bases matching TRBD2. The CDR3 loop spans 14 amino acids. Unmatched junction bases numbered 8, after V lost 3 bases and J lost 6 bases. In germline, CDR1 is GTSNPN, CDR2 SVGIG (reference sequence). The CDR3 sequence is CAWSGRQRGDTQYF. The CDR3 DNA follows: TGTGCCTGGAGCGGGAGGCAGCGGGGGGATACGCAGTATTTT.

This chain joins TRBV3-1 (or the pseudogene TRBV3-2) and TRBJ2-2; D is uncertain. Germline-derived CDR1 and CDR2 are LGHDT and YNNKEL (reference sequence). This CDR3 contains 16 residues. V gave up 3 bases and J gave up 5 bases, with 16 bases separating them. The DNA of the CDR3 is TGTGCCAGCAGCCAGTCGGCGGCCCCCCTAACCGGGGAGCTGTTTTTT. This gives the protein CASSQSAAPLTGELFF.

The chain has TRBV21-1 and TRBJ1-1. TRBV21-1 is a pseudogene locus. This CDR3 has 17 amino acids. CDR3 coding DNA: TGTGCCAGCAGCAAAGAGGTACAGTGGCGGATTTGGACTGAAGCTTTCTTT. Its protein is CASSKEVQWRIWTEAFF.

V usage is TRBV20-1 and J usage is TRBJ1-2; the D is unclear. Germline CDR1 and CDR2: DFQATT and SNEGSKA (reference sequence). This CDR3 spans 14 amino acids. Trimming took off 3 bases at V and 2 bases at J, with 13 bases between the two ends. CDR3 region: CSASSQPLNYGYTF. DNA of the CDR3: TGCAGTGCTAGTTCCCAGCCGCTAAACTATGGCTACACCTTC.

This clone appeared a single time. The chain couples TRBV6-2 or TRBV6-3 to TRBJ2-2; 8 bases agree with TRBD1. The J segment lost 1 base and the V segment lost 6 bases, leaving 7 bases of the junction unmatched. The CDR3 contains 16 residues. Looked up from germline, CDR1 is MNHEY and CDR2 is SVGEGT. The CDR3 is CASSHSGTGNTGELFF. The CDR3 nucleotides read TGTGCCAGCAGCCATTCCGGGACAGGGAACACCGGGGAGCTGTTTTTT.

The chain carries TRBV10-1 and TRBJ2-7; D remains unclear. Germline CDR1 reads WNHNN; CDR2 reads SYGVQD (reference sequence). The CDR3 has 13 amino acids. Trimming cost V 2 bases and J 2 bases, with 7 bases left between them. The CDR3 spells CASSEASTYEQYF. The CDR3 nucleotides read TGCGCCAGCAGTGAGGCGTCTACCTACGAGCAGTACTTC.

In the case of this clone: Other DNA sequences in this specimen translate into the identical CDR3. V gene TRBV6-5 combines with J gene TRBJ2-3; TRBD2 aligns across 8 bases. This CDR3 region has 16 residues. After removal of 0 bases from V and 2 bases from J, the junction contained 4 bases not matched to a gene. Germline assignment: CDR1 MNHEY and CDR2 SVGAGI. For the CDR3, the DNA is TGTGCCAGCAGTTACTCAGGACTAGCTTCCACAGATACGCAGTATTTT. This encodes CASSYSGLASTDTQYF.

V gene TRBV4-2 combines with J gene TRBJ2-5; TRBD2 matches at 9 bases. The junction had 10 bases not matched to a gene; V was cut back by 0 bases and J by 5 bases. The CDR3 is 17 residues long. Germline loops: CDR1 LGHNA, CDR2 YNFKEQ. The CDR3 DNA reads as TGTGCCAGCAGCCAAGAGGGTAGCGGGGGCTCCTGGGAGACCCAGTACTTC. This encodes CASSQEGSGGSWETQYF.

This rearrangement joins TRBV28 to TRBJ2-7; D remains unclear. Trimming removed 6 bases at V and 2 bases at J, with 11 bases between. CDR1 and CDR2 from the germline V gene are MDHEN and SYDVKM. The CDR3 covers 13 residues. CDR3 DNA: TGTGCCAGCAGCCGCCTAAGTCCCTACGAGCAGTACTTC. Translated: CASSRLSPYEQYF.

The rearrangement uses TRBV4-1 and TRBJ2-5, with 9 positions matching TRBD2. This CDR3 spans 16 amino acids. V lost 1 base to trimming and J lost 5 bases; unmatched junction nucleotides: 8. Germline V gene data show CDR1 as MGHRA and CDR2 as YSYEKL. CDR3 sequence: CASSQAGGGALETQYF. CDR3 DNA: TGCGCCAGCAGCCAAGCAGGCGGGGGGGCTCTCGAGACCCAGTACTTC.

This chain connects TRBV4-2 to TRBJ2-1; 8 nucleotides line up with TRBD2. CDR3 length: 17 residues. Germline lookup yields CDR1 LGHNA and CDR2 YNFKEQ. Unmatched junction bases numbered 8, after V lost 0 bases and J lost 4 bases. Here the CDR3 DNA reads TGTGCCAGCAGCCAAGAGGGGTACAGCGGGGGATACAATGAGCAGTTCTTC. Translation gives CASSQEGYSGGYNEQFF.

CDR3 nucleotide sequence: TGCAGCGGACAGGAGACCTATGGCTACACCTTC. Translating gives CSGQETYGYTF. The gene calls are TRBV29-1 and TRBJ1-2; tentative D call: TRBD1 (6 bases). CDR3 length: 11 residues. Trimming cost V 7 bases and J 4 bases, with 10 bases left between them. Looked up from germline, CDR1 is SQVTM and CDR2 is ANQGSEA.

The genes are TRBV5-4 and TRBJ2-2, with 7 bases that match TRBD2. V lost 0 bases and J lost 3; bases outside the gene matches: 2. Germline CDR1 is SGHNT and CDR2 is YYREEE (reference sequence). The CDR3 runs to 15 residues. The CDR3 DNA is TGTGCCAGCAGCTTGGGGGCGGGAGACACCGGGGAGCTGTTTTTT. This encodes CASSLGAGDTGELFF.

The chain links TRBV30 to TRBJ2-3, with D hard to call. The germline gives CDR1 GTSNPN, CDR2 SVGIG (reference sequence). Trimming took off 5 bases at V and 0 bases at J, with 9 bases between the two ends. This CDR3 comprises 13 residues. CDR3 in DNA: TGTGCCTGGGATAAGCAGAGCACAGATACGCAGTATTTT. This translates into CAWDKQSTDTQYF.

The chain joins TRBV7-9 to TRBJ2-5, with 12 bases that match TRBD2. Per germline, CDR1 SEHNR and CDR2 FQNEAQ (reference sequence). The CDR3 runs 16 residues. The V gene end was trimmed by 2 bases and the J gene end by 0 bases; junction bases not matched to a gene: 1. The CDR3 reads CASSLRTSGDQETQYF. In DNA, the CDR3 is TGTGCCAGCAGCTTAAGGACTAGCGGGGACCAAGAGACCCAGTACTTC.

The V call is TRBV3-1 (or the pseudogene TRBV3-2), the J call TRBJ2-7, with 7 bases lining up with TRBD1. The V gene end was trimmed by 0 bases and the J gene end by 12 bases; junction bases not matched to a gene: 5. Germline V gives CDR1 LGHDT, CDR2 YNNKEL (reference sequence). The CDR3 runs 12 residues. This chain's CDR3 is CASSQDGGQRYF. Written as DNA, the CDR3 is TGTGCCAGCAGCCAAGATGGGGGACAGCGGTACTTC.

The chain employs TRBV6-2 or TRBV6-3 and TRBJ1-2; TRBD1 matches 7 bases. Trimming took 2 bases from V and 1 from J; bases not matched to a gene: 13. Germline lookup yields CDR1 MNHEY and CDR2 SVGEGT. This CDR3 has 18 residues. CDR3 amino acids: CASSYNSGTRDSNYGYTF. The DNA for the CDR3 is TGTGCCAGCAGTTACAACTCCGGGACAAGGGACAGTAACTATGGCTACACCTTC.

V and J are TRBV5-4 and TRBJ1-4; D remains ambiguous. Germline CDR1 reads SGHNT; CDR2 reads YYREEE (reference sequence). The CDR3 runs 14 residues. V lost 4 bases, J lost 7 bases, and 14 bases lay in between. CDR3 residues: CASSADIAGEKLFF. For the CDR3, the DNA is TGTGCCAGCAGCGCCGACATAGCGGGTGAAAAACTGTTTTTT.

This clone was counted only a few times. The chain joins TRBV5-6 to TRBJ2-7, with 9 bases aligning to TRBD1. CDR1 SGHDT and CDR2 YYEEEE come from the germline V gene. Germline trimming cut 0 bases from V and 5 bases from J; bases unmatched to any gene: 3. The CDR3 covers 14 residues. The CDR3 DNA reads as TGTGCCAGCAGCTTGGGGGACAGGGCCCACGAGCAGTACTTC. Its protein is CASSLGDRAHEQYF.

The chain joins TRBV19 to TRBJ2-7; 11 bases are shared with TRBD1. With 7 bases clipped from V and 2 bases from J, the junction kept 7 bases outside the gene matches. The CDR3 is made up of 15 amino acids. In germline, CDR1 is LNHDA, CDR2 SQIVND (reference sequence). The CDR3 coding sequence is TGTGCCAGTACCCTAAGGACAGGGGGCGCCTACGAGCAGTACTTC. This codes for CASTLRTGGAYEQYF. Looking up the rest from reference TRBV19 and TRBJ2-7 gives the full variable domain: DGGITQSPKYLFRKEGQNVTLSCEQNLNHDAMYWYRQDPGQGLRLIYYSQIVNDFQKGDIAEGYSVSREKKESFPLTVTSAQKNPTAFYLCASTLRTGGAYEQYFGPGTRLTVT.

The CDR3 DNA follows: TGTGCCAGCAGCTCCCCAGGTAGGGCGGGCACTGAAGCTTTCTTT. Its translation is CASSSPGRAGTEAFF. The chain couples TRBV7-9 to TRBJ1-1; D gene unclear. CDR1 is SEHNR and CDR2 is FQNEAQ in the germline V gene (reference sequence). V shed 4 bases and J shed 4 bases, with 16 bases lying between them. The CDR3 is 15 amino acids.

CDR3 sequence: CASSTTGEAFF. In DNA, the CDR3 is TGTGCCAGCAGCACGACAGGGGAAGCTTTCTTT. V gene TRBV5-4 combines with J gene TRBJ1-1; 7 bases fit TRBD1. Trimming removed 4 bases from V and 8 bases from J; junction bases left unmatched: 2. This CDR3 region has 11 residues. From germline, CDR1 is SGHNT and CDR2 YYREEE (reference sequence).

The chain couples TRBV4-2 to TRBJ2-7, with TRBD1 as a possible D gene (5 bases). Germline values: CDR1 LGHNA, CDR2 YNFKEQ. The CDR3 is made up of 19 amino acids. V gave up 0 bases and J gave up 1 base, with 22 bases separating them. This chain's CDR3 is CASSQEAPGHHPRSYEQYF. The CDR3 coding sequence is TGTGCCAGCAGCCAAGAAGCCCCCGGACATCACCCACGGTCCTACGAGCAGTACTTC.

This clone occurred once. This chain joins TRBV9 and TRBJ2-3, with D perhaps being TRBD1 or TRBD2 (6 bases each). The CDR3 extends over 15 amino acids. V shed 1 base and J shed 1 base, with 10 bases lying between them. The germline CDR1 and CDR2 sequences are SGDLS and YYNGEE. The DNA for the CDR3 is TGTGCCAGCAGCGTATGGAGGGGGGGCACAGATACGCAGTATTTT. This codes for CASSVWRGGTDTQYF.

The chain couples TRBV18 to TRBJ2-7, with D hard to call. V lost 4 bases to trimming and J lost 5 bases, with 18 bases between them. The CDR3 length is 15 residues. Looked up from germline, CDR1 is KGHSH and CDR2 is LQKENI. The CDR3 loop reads CASSLQSSLTNEQYF. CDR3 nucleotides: TGTGCCAGCTCACTACAATCATCCTTAACCAACGAGCAGTACTTC.

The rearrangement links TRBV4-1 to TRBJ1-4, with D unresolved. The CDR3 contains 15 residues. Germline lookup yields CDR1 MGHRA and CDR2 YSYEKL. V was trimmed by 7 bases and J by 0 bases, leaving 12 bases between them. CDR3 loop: CASTLWAATNEKLFF. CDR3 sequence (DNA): TGCGCCAGCACCCTTTGGGCTGCAACTAATGAAAAACTGTTTTTT.

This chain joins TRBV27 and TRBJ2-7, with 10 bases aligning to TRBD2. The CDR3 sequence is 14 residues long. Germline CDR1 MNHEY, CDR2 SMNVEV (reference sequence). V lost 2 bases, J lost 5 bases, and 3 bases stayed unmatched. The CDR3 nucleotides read TGTGCCAGCAGTTTAGGGCTAGCGGGAGACGAGCAGTACTTC. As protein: CASSLGLAGDEQYF.

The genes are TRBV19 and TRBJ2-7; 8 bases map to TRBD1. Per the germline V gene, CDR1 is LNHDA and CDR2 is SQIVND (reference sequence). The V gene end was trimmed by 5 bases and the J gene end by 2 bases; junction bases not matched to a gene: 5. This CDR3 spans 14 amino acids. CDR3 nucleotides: TGTGCCAGTAGTTTCGGACAGGGAACCTACGAGCAGTACTTC. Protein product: CASSFGQGTYEQYF.

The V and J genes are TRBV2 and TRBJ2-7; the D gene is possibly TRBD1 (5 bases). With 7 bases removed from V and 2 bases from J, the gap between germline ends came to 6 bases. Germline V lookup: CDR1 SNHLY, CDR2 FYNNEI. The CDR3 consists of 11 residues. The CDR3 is CASIQAYEQYF. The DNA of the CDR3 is TGTGCCAGCATACAGGCCTACGAGCAGTACTTC.

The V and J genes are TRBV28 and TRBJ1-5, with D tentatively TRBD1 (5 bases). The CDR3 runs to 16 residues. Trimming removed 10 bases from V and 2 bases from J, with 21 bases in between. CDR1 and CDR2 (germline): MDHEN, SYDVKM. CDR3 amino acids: CAIEAGSMRGNQPQHF. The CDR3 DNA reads TGTGCCATCGAGGCAGGGAGTATGAGGGGCAATCAGCCCCAGCATTTT.